The 31 T cell receptor beta chains listed next were all sequenced from one sample in a study of OX40 agonist ivuxolimab in advanced cancers. Sequenced by immunoSEQ multiplex PCR; TCRdb stores in-frame clones only, minus some. The table includes 55,000 to 80,000 clones, 80% to 85% detected once. Source: CD4+ or CD8+ T cells sorted from blood, taken in a trial of the OX40 agonist ivuxolimab. These receptors originate from an adult with an advanced solid tumor such as melanoma, head and neck, liver or kidney cancer.

This clone was counted once. CDR3: CASSLGQYSYNSPLHF. CDR3 nucleotide sequence: TGTGCCAGCAGTTTAGGACAGTACTCCTATAATTCACCCCTCCACTTT. This sequence joins TRBV27 and TRBJ1-6, with TRBD1 as a possible D gene (6 bases). Per germline, CDR1 MNHEY and CDR2 SMNVEV (reference sequence). This CDR3 region has 16 residues. V dropped 2 bases and J dropped 0 bases, with 8 bases sitting between them.

The gene calls are TRBV7-3 and TRBJ2-1; D call uncertain. This CDR3 has 13 residues. The V and J ends lost 2 bases and 4 bases respectively, with 6 bases between them. Germline CDR1 SGHTA, CDR2 FQGTGA. Here the CDR3 DNA reads TGTGCCAGCAGCTTATTGGCTTACAATGAGCAGTTCTTC. Its translation: CASSLLAYNEQFF.

This clone came up once. The J gene is TRBJ2-1, the V gene TRBV7-9, with D tentatively TRBD2 (5 bases). The CDR3 length is 14 residues. Germline-derived CDR1 and CDR2 are SEHNR and FQNEAQ (reference sequence). Deletions cut 2 bases from V and 7 bases from J, with 12 bases between. CDR3: CASSLFVGVNEQFF. The CDR3 region has the DNA TGTGCCAGCAGCTTATTTGTCGGGGTAAATGAGCAGTTCTTC.

V is TRBV23-1 and J is TRBJ2-7; D not resolved. TRBV23-1 is labeled an ORF, and its function is uncertain. V was clipped by 2 bases and J by 0 bases, with 11 bases between them. This CDR3 has 15 amino acids. CDR3 protein: CASSQIYFGSYEQYF. DNA of the CDR3: TGCGCCAGCAGTCAAATCTACTTCGGCTCCTACGAGCAGTACTTC.

Comment on this clone: Within the sample, other DNA sequences also encode this same CDR3. The chain combines TRBV4-2 with TRBJ2-5; D might be TRBD1 (6 bases). V lost 3 bases to trimming and J lost 5 bases, with 25 bases between them. Germline-derived CDR1 and CDR2 are LGHNA and YNFKEQ. CDR3 size: 18 residues. The CDR3 protein is CASSQDDQGPRGAETQYF. The CDR3 region has the DNA TGTGCCAGCAGCCAGGACGATCAGGGACCCAGGGGCGCTGAGACCCAGTACTTC.

The chain links TRBV7-8 to TRBJ1-3; D gene unclear. CDR3 length: 13 amino acids. Per the germline V gene, CDR1 is SGHVS and CDR2 is FQNEAQ. Trimming left V 0 bases short and J 4 bases short, with 4 bases between. CDR3 in amino acids: CASSLAGGNTIYF. Written as DNA, the CDR3 is TGTGCCAGCAGCTTAGCGGGGGGAAACACCATATATTTT.

The rearrangement joins TRBV27 to TRBJ1-1; D remains ambiguous. In germline, CDR1 is MNHEY, CDR2 SMNVEV (reference sequence). This CDR3 contains 11 residues. With 11 bases removed from V and 1 base from J, the gap between germline ends came to 8 bases. In nucleotides, the CDR3 is TGTGCCGTTTGGAGGAACACTGAAGCTTTCTTT. Translation: CAVWRNTEAFF.

This chain joins TRBV6-6 and TRBJ1-4; no reliable D call. V shed 5 bases and J shed 3 bases, with 16 bases lying between them. The length of the CDR3 is 16 residues. The germline V gene has CDR1 MNHNY and CDR2 SVGAGI (reference sequence). Here the CDR3 DNA reads TGTGCCAGCAGTGGCCCCCAGCAGCCTCCTAATGAAAAACTGTTTTTT. Its protein is CASSGPQQPPNEKLFF.

With regard to this clone: Other DNA variants within this sample encode the same CDR3. The J gene is TRBJ1-3, the V gene TRBV6-1, with D unresolved. The CDR3 is 15 residues long. Germline V CDR1 and CDR2: MNHNS, SASEGT. Trimming took off 0 bases at V and 2 bases at J, with 8 bases between the two ends. Written as DNA, the CDR3 is TGTGCCAGCAGTGAAGCGCTTGGTCCTGGAAACACCATATATTTT. It encodes CASSEALGPGNTIYF.

The V gene is TRBV7-3, the J gene TRBJ2-2, with 9 bases lining up with TRBD2. CDR1 and CDR2 from the germline V gene are SGHTA and FQGTGA. This CDR3 has 17 amino acids. The V segment lost 0 bases and the J segment 8 bases; nucleotides outside the gene matches: 10. The CDR3 DNA reads TGTGCCAGCAGCTTAACGGGGCTAGCGGGGCAAGCGGGGGAGCTGTTTTTT. It is translated as CASSLTGLAGQAGELFF. The variable domain in full, with the rest retrieved from reference TRBV7-3 and TRBJ2-2, is GAGVSQTPSNKVTEKGKYVELRCDPISGHTALYWYRQSLGQGPEFLIYFQGTGAADDSGLPNDRFFAVRPEGSVSTLKIQRTERGDSAVYLCASSLTGLAGQAGELFFGEGSRLTVL.

The chain employs TRBV19 and TRBJ2-6; TRBD1 matches at 7 bases. V lost 8 bases and J lost 1; bases outside the gene matches: 2. The CDR3 runs 14 residues. Germline V gives CDR1 LNHDA, CDR2 SQIVND (reference sequence). The CDR3 spells CASSTGSGANVLTF. CDR3 coding DNA: TGTGCCAGTTCGACAGGGTCTGGGGCCAACGTCCTGACTTTC.

The count of this clone is one. The chain employs TRBV15 and TRBJ2-1, with D perhaps TRBD2 (5 bases). The CDR3 loop spans 15 amino acids. The germline V gene has CDR1 LNHNV and CDR2 YYDKDF (reference sequence). V lost 5 bases and J lost 5, with 16 bases in between. The CDR3 region is CATSPQLTGDNEQFF. DNA for the CDR3: TGTGCCACCAGCCCCCAACTAACCGGGGACAATGAGCAGTTCTTC.

The V call is TRBV11-3, the J call TRBJ1-1, with D unresolved. The germline V and J ends were trimmed by 5 bases and 6 bases, with 13 bases remaining between them. The CDR3 covers 13 residues. Germline V gene data show CDR1 as SGHNT and CDR2 as YENEEA. The CDR3 protein is CASSLRTGAEAFF. CDR3 DNA: TGTGCCAGCAGCCTACGGACCGGCGCTGAAGCTTTCTTT.

This chain joins TRBV7-2 and TRBJ1-3, with D unclear. The CDR3 has 15 amino acids. CDR1 is SGHTA and CDR2 is FQGNSA in the germline V gene. V dropped 5 bases and J dropped 0 bases, with 11 bases sitting between them. This chain's CDR3 is CASSPSLNSGNTIYF. The CDR3 region has the DNA TGTGCCAGCAGCCCGTCCCTTAACTCTGGAAACACCATATATTTT. The variable domain in full, with the rest retrieved from reference TRBV7-2 and TRBJ1-3, is GAGVSQSPSNKVTEKGKDVELRCDPISGHTALYWYRQSLGQGLEFLIYFQGNSAPDKSGLPSDRFSAERTGGSVSTLTIQRTQQEDSAVYLCASSPSLNSGNTIYFGEGSWLTVV.

The CDR3 sequence: CASSSRDRGYYGYTF. The CDR3 DNA sequence: TGTGCCAGCAGTAGTCGGGACAGGGGCTACTATGGCTACACCTTC. The chain is built from TRBV2 and TRBJ1-2, with 10 bases identical to TRBD1. The CDR3 runs to 15 residues. V lost 5 bases, J lost 3 bases, and 6 bases stayed unmatched. The germline V gene has CDR1 SNHLY and CDR2 FYNNEI.

The chain employs TRBV5-4 and TRBJ1-6; the match to TRBD1 covers 9 bases. The ends lost 2 bases at V and 8 bases at J; junction bases unmatched: 8. The germline CDR1 and CDR2 sequences are SGHNT and YYREEE (reference sequence). The CDR3 has 16 residues. The CDR3 bases are TGTGCCAGCAGCTTTGACGCCGGGACAGGGTATTCACCCCTCCACTTT. The encoded protein is CASSFDAGTGYSPLHF.

This clone was observed a few times. The chain has TRBV6-6 and TRBJ1-1, with D possibly being TRBD1 (6 bases). V was cut by 2 bases and J by 10 bases, with 14 bases left in between. The CDR3 length is 13 residues. CDR1 MNHNY and CDR2 SVGAGI come from the germline V gene (reference sequence). CDR3: CASSYEGQGTAFF. The CDR3 DNA sequence: TGTGCCAGCAGTTACGAGGGGCAGGGGACAGCTTTCTTT.

This chain links TRBV25-1 with TRBJ1-1; 7 bases map to TRBD1. The CDR3 covers 12 residues. CDR1 and CDR2 from the germline V gene are MGHDK and SYGVNS. V lost 6 bases, J lost 8 bases, and 6 bases stayed unmatched. The CDR3 bases are TGTGCCAGCAGGGGGACAGCCTTAGAAGCTTTCTTT. It codes for CASRGTALEAFF.

The rearrangement joins TRBV14 to TRBJ1-1; TRBD1 matches at 9 bases. V was pared by 4 bases and J by 5 bases, with 8 bases of the junction left unmatched. The CDR3 sequence is 15 residues long. Germline V lookup: CDR1 SGHDN, CDR2 FVKESK. CDR3 coding DNA: TGTGCCAGCAGCCCACACTCCGGACAGGGGACTGAAGCTTTCTTT. This translates into CASSPHSGQGTEAFF.

The chain combines TRBV7-9 with TRBJ1-5, with D possibly TRBD1 on 5 matching bases. This CDR3 has 13 amino acids. V was cut by 0 bases and J by 5 bases, with 5 bases left in between. The germline gives CDR1 SEHNR, CDR2 FQNEAQ (reference sequence). CDR3 loop: CASSLAGDQPQHF. CDR3 nucleotides: TGTGCCAGCAGCTTAGCAGGGGATCAGCCCCAGCATTTT.

This clone was seen a handful of times. This chain links TRBV19 with TRBJ2-3; a possible D gene is TRBD1 (5 bases). Germline V gives CDR1 LNHDA, CDR2 SQIVND (reference sequence). V was pared by 9 bases and J by 0 bases, with 7 bases between. This CDR3 region has 12 residues. The CDR3: CASRQSTDTQYF. Written as DNA, the CDR3 is TGTGCCAGCCGACAGAGCACAGATACGCAGTATTTT.

The genes are TRBV7-9 and TRBJ1-1; D not certain. The CDR3 has 12 residues. The V end lost 3 bases, the J end lost 1 base, and 3 bases lay between the germline ends. From germline, CDR1 is SEHNR and CDR2 FQNEAQ (reference sequence). The CDR3 coding sequence is TGTGCCAGCAGCTTTTCGAACACTGAAGCTTTCTTT. As protein: CASSFSNTEAFF.

The chain links TRBV27 to TRBJ1-3; 9 bases align to TRBD1. V was pared by 6 bases and J by 7 bases, with 7 bases of the junction left unmatched. Germline V CDR1 and CDR2: MNHEY, SMNVEV (reference sequence). CDR3 size: 14 residues. CDR3 sequence: CASSPGQGQNTIYF. The CDR3 bases are TGTGCCAGCAGCCCGGGACAGGGCCAGAACACCATATATTTT.

V usage is TRBV6-5 and J usage is TRBJ1-5, with 7 bases that match TRBD1. After removal of 6 bases from V and 6 bases from J, the junction contained 5 bases not matched to a gene. CDR1 is MNHEY, CDR2 SVGAGI, per germline. The CDR3 sequence is 13 residues long. The CDR3 here is CASRGDRLQPQHF. The CDR3 DNA reads TGTGCCAGCAGAGGGGACAGACTTCAGCCCCAGCATTTT.

This chain joins TRBV5-1 and TRBJ2-2; the D gene is possibly TRBD1 (5 bases). V dropped 1 base and J dropped 4 bases, with 8 bases sitting between them. CDR1 and CDR2 (germline): SGHRS, YFSETQ. This CDR3 spans 14 amino acids. The chain's CDR3 is CASSLTGSTGELFF. The CDR3 bases are TGCGCCAGCAGCTTGACAGGCTCCACCGGGGAGCTGTTTTTT.

The CDR3 reads CASSIAGSRSNYGYTF. The CDR3 DNA follows: TGTGCCAGTAGTATAGCGGGCAGTCGATCTAACTATGGCTACACCTTC. The V call is TRBV19, the J call TRBJ1-2, with D unclear. CDR1 is LNHDA, CDR2 SQIVND, per germline (reference sequence). Trimming cost V 1 base and J 0 bases, with 12 bases left between them. The CDR3 has 16 residues.

The chain carries TRBV4-2 and TRBJ1-1; 9 bases agree with TRBD1. The germline V gene has CDR1 LGHNA and CDR2 YNFKEQ. This CDR3 has 16 residues. V lost 4 bases to trimming and J lost 7 bases; unmatched junction nucleotides: 13. The CDR3 DNA reads TGTGCCAGCAGCCCTCCCGTCGACGACAGGGGGATTGAAGCTTTCTTT. It encodes CASSPPVDDRGIEAFF.

CDR3 residues: CAWNRDVLRSGANVLTF. In DNA form, the CDR3 reads TGTGCCTGGAACCGGGACGTCCTTAGGTCCGGGGCCAACGTCCTGACTTTC. V gene TRBV30 combines with J gene TRBJ2-6, with D perhaps being TRBD1 or TRBD2 (5 bases each). V was pared by 4 bases and J by 4 bases, with 20 bases between. The V gene's germline CDR1 is GTSNPN and CDR2 SVGIG (reference sequence). The CDR3 runs to 17 residues. The variable domain in full, completed from reference TRBV30 and TRBJ2-6, reads SQTIHQWPATLVQPVGSPLSLECTVEGTSNPNLYWYRQAAGRGLQLLFYSVGIGQISSEVPQNLSASRPQDRQFILSSKKLLLSDSGFYLCAWNRDVLRSGANVLTFGAGSRLTVL.

The J gene is TRBJ1-5, the V gene TRBV15; D is undetermined. Per germline, CDR1 LNHNV and CDR2 YYDKDF (reference sequence). The CDR3 covers 12 residues. The ends were cut back, 0 bases at V and 4 bases at J, with 1 base in the middle. The CDR3 coding sequence is TGTGCCACCAGCAGAGAGAATCAGCCCCAGCATTTT. Protein sequence: CATSRENQPQHF.

DNA of the CDR3: TGTGCCTGGAGTGATAGGGTCAAAAACATTCAGTACTTC. It codes for CAWSDRVKNIQYF. V usage is TRBV30 and J usage is TRBJ2-4; no clear D gene. CDR1 GTSNPN and CDR2 SVGIG come from the germline V gene (reference sequence). Trimming left V 1 base short and J 3 bases short, with 7 bases between. This CDR3 has 13 amino acids.

The V gene is TRBV15, the J gene TRBJ2-5, with 11 bases aligning to TRBD2. With V trimmed by 1 base and J by 0 bases, 4 bases remained unmatched. In germline, CDR1 is LNHNV, CDR2 YYDKDF (reference sequence). CDR3 size: 17 residues. CDR3 protein: CATSRGPGLADQETQYF. The CDR3 region has the DNA TGTGCCACCAGCAGAGGCCCGGGACTAGCGGACCAAGAGACCCAGTACTTC.